The present T cell receptor beta chain was sequenced within a study of T cell responses to AZD1222 COVID-19 vaccine (dated by TCRdb to about 2021). For context, the study as a whole: Because spike-specific TCR depth and breadth did not differ between the two schedules, AZD1222 recipients who got a second dose at roughly 4 weeks were pooled with those who got a second dose at roughly 12 weeks. Trial participants were enrolled by age into subgroups of 18-55, 56-69 and 70-plus years, and around 150, 28 and 57 TCR-sequenced participants, respectively, were included in these subgroups. TCR sequencing covered roughly 230 trial participants: 207 given two doses of AZD1222 and 26 given two doses of MenACWY control vaccine. Results and caveats for the whole study, not just this receptor: Because no day 14 peak-response samples were available, the repertoires could be characterized only after the peak T cell response. The vaccine-associated CD4 TCRs covered the entire spike protein, and the dominant responses fell in regions 160-218 and 743-854. The 56-69-year group was small, and its depth increase did not reach significance, likely because of low power. Participants were mostly white British, with more females than males. The authors suggested clonal diversity may have been underestimated. Conclusions about previously exposed vaccinees were limited because only five to seven AZD1222 recipients were SARS-CoV-2 seropositive at baseline. Reportedly, almost half of the unique spike-specific TCRs recognized epitopes lying outside the regions that are mutated in the B.1.351 and B.1.1.7 variants. Spike-specific TCR breadth and depth rose significantly after two AZD1222 doses compared with day 0 and with MenACWY recipients.

The CDR3 regions of human TCRbeta chains were analyzed by immunosequencing. The paper's processing steps were these. TCRs in the repertoires were matched against a reference library of SARS-CoV-2-specific TCRs that had been generated with the MIRA antigen-specificity platform. Breadth was defined as the fraction of unique TCRs that were SARS-CoV-2-associated. Depth was defined as the fraction of total T cells that were SARS-CoV-2-associated. Using the MIRA data, each spike-specific TCR was assigned both to the spike region to which the TCR was reactive and to a CD4 or CD8 class. Log10-transformed breadth and depth values were compared by one-way ANOVA with Sidak's multiple comparisons tests. TCRdb mirrors the immuneACCESS table, restricted to in-frame sequences. Some clones are absent from its copies; in checked studies, under half trace to an unresolved V gene, and the reason for the others is unknown. V and J calls plus clone size are reproduced from that table; the DNA served to infer D and trimming. In all, the sample holds 90,000 to 150,000 clones, and approximately 87% of those were seen once. The ten largest clones represent under 4.5% of the sample.

On this clone itself: It has no known antigen specificity. Nothing much larger sits one base from this clone, and base qualities are not available.

The germline V gene (reference sequence) specifies LNHDA as CDR1 and SQIVND as CDR2. The V end gives up 6 bases and the J end 4 bases, leaving 8 bases in the junction not matched to a gene. Counted from cysteine to phenylalanine, this CDR3 has 15 amino acids. The only DNA kept is the CDR3, 45 bases in frame from the first base. Taken with the paper, the label for time point translates to: baseline before first vaccination. Vaccinee samples were obtained from the UK trials COV001 and COV002, which included a single-blind randomized controlled phase 2/3 trial of AZD1222 (ChAdOx1 nCoV-19) in healthy adults. Trial participant PBMC samples were collected at day 0 and day 28 after the second dose for TCRbeta chain sequencing.

This clonotype originated in an adult in good health. Here the chain combines TRBV19 and TRBJ2-5, with 10 middle bases fitting TRBD2. Sequenced here: peripheral blood, sampled on day 0 of AZD1222 vaccination. The CDR3 region has the sequence CASRYLAGAPETQYF. DNA sequence: TGTGCCAGTAGATATCTAGCGGGGGCCCCAGAGACCCAGTACTTC.